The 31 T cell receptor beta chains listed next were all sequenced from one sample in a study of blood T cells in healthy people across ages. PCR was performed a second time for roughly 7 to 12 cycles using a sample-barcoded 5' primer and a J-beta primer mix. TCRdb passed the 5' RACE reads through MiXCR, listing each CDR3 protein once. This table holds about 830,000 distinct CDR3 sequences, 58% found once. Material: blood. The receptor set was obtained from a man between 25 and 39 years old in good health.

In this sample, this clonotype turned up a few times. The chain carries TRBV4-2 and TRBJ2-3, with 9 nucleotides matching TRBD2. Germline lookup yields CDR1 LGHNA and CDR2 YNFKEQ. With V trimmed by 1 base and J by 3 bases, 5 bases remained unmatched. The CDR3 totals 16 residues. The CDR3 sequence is CASSQGPSGTTDTQYF. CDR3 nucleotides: TGTGCCAGCAGCCAAGGTCCTAGCGGGACGACAGATACGCAGTATTTT.

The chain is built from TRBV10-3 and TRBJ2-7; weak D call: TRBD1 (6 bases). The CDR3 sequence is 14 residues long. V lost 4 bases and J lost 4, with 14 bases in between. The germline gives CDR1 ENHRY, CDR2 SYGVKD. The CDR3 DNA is TGTGCCATCAGTGCGGAGACAGGCCGGTACGAGCAGTACTTC. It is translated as CAISAETGRYEQYF.

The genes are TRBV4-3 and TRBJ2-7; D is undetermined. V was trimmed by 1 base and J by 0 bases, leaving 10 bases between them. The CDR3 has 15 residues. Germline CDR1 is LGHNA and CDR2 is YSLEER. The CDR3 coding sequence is TGCGCCAGCAGCCAAGGGGCGCAGAACTCCTACGAGCAGTACTTC. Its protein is CASSQGAQNSYEQYF.

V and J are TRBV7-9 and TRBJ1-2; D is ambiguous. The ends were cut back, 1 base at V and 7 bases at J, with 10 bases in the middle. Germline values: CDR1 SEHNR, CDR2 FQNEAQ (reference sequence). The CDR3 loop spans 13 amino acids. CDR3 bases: TGTGCCAGCAGCTTAGGGGGAAGAGTTGGCTACACCTTC. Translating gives CASSLGGRVGYTF.

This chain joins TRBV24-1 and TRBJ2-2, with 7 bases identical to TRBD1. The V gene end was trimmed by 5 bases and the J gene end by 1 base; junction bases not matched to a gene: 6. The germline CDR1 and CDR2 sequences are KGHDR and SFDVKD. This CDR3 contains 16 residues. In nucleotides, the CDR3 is TGTGCCACCAGTGGCGACAGGGCCGAGAACACCGGGGAGCTGTTTTTT. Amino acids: CATSGDRAENTGELFF.

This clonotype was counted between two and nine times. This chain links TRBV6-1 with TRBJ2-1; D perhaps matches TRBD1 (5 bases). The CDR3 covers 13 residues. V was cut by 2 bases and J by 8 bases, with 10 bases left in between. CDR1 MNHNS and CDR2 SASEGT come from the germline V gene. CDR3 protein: CASSEPQGDEQFF. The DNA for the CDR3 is TGTGCCAGCAGTGAACCCCAGGGCGATGAGCAGTTCTTC.

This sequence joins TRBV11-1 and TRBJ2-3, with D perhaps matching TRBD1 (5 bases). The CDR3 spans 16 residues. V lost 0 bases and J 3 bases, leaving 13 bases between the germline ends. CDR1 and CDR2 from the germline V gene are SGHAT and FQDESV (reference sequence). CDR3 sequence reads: CASSLAPAGWTDTQYF. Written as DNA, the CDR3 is TGTGCCAGCAGCTTAGCGCCGGCAGGGTGGACAGATACGCAGTATTTT.

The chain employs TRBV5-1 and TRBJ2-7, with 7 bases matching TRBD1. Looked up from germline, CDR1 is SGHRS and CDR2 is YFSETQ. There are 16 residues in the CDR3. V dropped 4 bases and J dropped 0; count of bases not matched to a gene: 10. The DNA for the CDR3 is TGCGCCAGCAGCCCGCGACAGGGCCTGGGCTCCTACGAGCAGTACTTC. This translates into CASSPRQGLGSYEQYF. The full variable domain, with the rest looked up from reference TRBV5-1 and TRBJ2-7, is KAGVTQTPRYLIKTRGQQVTLSCSPISGHRSVSWYQQTPGQGLQFLFEYFSETQRNKGNFPGRFSGRQFSNSRSEMNVSTLELGDSALYLCASSPRQGLGSYEQYFGPGTRLTVT.

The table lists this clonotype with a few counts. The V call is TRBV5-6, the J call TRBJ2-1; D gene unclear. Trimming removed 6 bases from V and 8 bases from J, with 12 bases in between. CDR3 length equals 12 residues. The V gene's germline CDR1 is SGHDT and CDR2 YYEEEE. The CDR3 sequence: CASTLNLDEQFF. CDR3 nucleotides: TGTGCCAGCACCCTAAATTTGGATGAGCAGTTCTTC.

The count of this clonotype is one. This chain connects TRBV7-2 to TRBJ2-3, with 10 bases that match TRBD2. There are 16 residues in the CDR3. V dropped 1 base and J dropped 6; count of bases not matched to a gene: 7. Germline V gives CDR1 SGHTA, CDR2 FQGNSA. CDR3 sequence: CASSLVVAGGVDTQYF. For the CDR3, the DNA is TGTGCCAGCAGCTTAGTGGTAGCGGGGGGAGTCGATACGCAGTATTTT.

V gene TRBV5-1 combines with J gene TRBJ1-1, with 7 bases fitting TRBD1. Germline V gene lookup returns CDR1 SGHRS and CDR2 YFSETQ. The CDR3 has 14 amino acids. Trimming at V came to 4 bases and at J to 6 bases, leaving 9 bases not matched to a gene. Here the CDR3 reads CASSIQGMVAEAFF. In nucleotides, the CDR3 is TGCGCCAGCAGCATACAGGGGATGGTCGCTGAAGCTTTCTTT.

The CDR3 nucleotides are TGTGCCAGCAGGGGGTACATGAAGACAGGGGAAGAGACCCAGTACTTC. This translates into CASRGYMKTGEETQYF. The chain carries TRBV7-9 and TRBJ2-5; 8 bases align to TRBD1. CDR1 and CDR2 (germline): SEHNR, FQNEAQ (reference sequence). V lost 6 bases and J lost 3; bases outside the gene matches: 12. The CDR3 runs 16 residues. Complete variable domain (other parts from reference TRBV7-9 and TRBJ2-5): DTGVSQNPRHKITKRGQNVTFRCDPISEHNRLYWYRQTLGQGPEFLTYFQNEAQLEKSRLLSDRFSAERPKGSFSTLEIQRTEQGDSAMYLCASRGYMKTGEETQYFGPGTRLLVL.

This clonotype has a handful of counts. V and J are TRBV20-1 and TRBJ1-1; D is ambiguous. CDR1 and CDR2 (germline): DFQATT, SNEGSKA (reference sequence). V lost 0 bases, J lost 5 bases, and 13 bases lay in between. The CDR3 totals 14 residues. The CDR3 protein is CSARDWGAGTEAFF. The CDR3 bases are TGCAGTGCTAGAGATTGGGGAGCGGGGACTGAAGCTTTCTTT.

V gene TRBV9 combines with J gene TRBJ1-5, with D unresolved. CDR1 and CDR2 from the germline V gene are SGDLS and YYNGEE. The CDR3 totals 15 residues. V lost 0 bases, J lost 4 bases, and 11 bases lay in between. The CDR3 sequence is CASSVGSQKNQPQHF. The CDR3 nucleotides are TGTGCCAGCAGCGTAGGTTCACAGAAGAATCAGCCCCAGCATTTT.

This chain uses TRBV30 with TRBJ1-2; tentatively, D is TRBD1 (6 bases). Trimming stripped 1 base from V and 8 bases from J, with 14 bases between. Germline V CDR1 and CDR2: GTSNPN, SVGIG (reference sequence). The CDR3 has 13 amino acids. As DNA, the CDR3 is TGTGCCTGGAGTGCTTCGGACAGCAGAGGCTACACCTTC. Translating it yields CAWSASDSRGYTF.

As DNA, the CDR3 is TGCAGTGCCCCTACTAGCGGGGATTTCGATGAGCAGTTCTTC. This codes for CSAPTSGDFDEQFF. This sequence joins TRBV20-1 and TRBJ2-1; TRBD2 aligns across 10 bases. CDR1 DFQATT and CDR2 SNEGSKA come from the germline V gene (reference sequence). V shed 6 bases and J 8 bases; nucleotides not matched to a gene: 10. The CDR3 length is 14 residues.

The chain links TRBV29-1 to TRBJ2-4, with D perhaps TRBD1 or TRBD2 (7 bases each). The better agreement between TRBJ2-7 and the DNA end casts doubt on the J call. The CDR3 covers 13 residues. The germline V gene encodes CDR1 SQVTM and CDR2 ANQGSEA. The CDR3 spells CSVTRGGPYEQYF. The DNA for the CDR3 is TGCAGCGTAACCAGGGGGGGCCCCTACGAGCAGTACTTC.

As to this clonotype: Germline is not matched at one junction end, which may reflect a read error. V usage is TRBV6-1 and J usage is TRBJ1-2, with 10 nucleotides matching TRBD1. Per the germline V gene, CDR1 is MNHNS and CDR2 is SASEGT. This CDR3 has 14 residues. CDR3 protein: CAGSAGTGAYGYTF. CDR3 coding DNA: TGTGCCGGCAGTGCCGGGACAGGGGCCTATGGCTACACCTTC.

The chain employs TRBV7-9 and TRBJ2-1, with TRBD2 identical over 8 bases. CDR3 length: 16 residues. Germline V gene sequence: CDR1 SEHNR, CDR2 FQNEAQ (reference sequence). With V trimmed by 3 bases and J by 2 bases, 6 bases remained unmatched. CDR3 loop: CASSFGLALPYNEQFF. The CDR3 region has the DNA TGTGCCAGCAGCTTCGGACTAGCACTACCCTACAATGAGCAGTTCTTC.

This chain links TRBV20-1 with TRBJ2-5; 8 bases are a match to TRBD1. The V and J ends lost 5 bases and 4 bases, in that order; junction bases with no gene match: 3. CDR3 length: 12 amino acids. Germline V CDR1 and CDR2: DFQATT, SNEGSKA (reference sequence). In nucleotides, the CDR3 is TGCAGTGCTCCCGGGACAGGAGAGACCCAGTACTTC. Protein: CSAPGTGETQYF.

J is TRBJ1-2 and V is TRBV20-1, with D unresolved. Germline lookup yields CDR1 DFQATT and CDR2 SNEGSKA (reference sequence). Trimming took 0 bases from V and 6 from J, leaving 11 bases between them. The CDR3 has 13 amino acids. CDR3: CSAREQHWDGYTF. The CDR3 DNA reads TGCAGTGCTAGAGAACAACATTGGGATGGCTACACCTTC.

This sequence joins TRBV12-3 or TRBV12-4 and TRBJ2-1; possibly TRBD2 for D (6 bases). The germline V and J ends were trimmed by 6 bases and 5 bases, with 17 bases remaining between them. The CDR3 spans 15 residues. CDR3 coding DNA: TGTGCCAGCAGCCGGGGCGGGAACCGCGACAATGAGCAGTTCTTC. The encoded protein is CASSRGGNRDNEQFF.

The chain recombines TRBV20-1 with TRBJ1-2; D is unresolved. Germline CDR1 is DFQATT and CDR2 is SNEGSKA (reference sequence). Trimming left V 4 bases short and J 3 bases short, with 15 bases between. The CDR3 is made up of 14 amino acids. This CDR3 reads CSATQRSDYYGYTF. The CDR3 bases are TGCAGTGCTACCCAGCGGTCTGATTACTATGGCTACACCTTC.

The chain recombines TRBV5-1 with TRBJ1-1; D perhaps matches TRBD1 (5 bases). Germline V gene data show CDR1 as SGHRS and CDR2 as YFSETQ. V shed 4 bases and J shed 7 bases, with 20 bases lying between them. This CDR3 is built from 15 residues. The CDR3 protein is CASSPTPARGLEAFF. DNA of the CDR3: TGCGCCAGCAGCCCAACTCCGGCACGGGGACTTGAAGCTTTCTTT.

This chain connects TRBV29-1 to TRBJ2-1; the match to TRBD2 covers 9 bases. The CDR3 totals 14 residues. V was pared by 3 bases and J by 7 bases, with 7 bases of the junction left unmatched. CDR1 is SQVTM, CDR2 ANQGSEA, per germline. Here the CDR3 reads CSVDWREGSNEQFF. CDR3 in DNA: TGCAGCGTTGATTGGCGGGAGGGATCGAATGAGCAGTTCTTC.

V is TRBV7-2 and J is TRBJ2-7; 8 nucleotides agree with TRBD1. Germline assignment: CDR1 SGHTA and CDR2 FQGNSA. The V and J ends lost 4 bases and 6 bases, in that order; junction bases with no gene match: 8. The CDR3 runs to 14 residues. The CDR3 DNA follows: TGTGCCAGCAGCTCAAGGACAGGGTGGGGCGAGCAGTACTTC. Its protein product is CASSSRTGWGEQYF.

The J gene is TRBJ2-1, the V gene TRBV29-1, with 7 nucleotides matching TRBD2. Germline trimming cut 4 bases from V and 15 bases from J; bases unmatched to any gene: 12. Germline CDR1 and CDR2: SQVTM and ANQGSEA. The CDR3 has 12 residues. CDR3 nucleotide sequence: TGCAGCGTTGGAAATGGCGGGAGATGGAGGTTCTTC. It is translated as CSVGNGGRWRFF.

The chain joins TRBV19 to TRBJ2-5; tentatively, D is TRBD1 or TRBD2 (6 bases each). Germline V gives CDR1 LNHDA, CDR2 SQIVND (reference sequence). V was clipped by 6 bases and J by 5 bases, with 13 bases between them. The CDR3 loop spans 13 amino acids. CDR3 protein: CASREGGMETQYF. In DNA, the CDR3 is TGTGCCAGTAGAGAGGGGGGCATGGAGACCCAGTACTTC.

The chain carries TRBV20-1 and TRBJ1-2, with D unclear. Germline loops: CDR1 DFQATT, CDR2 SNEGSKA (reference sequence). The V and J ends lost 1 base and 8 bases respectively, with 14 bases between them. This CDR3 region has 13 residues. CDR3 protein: CSARAGTSGGYTF. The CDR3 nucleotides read TGCAGTGCTAGAGCAGGAACAAGTGGAGGCTACACCTTC.

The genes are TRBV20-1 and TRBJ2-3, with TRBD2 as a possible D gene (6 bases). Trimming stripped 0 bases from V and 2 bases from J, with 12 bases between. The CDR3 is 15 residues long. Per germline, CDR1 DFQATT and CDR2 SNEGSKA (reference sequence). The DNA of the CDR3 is TGCAGTGCTAGAGACCCCCGGGACTTCACAGATACGCAGTATTTT. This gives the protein CSARDPRDFTDTQYF.

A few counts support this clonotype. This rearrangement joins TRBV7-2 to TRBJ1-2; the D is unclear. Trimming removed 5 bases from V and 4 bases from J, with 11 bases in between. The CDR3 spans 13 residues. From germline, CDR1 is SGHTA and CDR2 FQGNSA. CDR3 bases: TGTGCCAGCAGCCCAGGCTGGGTCTATGGCTACACCTTC. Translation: CASSPGWVYGYTF.